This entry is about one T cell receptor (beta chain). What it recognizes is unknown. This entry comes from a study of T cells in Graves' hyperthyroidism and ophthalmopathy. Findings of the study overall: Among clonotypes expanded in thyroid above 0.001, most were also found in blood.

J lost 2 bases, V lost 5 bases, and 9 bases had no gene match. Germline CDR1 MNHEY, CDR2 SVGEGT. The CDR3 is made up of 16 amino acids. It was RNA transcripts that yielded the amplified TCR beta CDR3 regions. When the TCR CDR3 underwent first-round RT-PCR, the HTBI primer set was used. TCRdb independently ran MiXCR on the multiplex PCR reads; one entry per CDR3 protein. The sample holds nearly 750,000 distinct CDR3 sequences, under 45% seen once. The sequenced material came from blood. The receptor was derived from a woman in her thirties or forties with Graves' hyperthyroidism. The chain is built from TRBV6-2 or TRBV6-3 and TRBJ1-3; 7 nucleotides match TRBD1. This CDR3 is CASSDPGQTAGNTIYF. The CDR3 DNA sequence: TGTGCCAGCAGTGACCCGGGACAGACTGCTGGAAACACCATATATTTT.